This TCR beta chain originates from a study of T cell responses to AZD1222 COVID-19 vaccine. Study observations and caveats: Unmutated variant regions are reportedly targeted by nearly half of spike-specific TCRs. Females outnumbered males among donors, who were mostly white British; clonal diversity was possibly underestimated. The repertoires were collected only after the peak T cell response.

CDR1 is SGHRS and CDR2 is YFSETQ in the germline V gene. V was pared by 4 bases and J by 1 base, with 7 bases between. The CDR3 consists of 13 residues. As to this clone: Its cognate antigen is unknown.

This table comes from immunoSEQ multiplex PCR, and its TCRdb copy is limited to in-frame clones, with some not included. The table lists some 150,000 clones, 85% to 95% of them singletons, with 3.5% to 4.5% in the top ten. This receptor was identified in an adult in good health. The sequencing used peripheral blood, collected on day 0 of AZD1222 vaccination. The genes are TRBV5-1 and TRBJ2-3; D remains unclear. The CDR3 DNA reads TGCGCCAGCAGCGTCCGCCGCACAGATACGCAGTATTTT. Its translation: CASSVRRTDTQYF.